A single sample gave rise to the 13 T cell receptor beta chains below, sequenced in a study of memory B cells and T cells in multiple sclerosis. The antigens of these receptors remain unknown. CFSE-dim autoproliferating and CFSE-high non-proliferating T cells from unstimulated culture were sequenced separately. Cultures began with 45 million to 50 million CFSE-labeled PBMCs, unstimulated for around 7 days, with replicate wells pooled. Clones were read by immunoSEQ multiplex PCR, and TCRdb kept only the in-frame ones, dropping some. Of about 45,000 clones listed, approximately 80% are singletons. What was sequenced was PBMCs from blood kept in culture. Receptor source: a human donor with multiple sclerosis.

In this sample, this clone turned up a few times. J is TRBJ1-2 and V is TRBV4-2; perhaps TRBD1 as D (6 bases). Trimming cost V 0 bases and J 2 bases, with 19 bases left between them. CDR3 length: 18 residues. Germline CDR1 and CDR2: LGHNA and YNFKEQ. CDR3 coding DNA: TGTGCCAGCAGCCAAGAACATCCCGGGACAACCATCAACTATGGCTACACCTTC. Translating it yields CASSQEHPGTTINYGYTF.

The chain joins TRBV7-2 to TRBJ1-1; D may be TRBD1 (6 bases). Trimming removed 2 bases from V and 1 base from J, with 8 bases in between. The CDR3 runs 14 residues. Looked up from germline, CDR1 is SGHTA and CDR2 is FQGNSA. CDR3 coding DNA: TGTGCCAGCAGCTTACGGACAGCGAACACTGAAGCTTTCTTT. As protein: CASSLRTANTEAFF.

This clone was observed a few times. The CDR3 sequence: CASNPRGQGMNSPLHF. The CDR3 bases are TGTGCCAGTAACCCCCGCGGACAGGGGATGAATTCACCCCTCCACTTT. J is TRBJ1-6 and V is TRBV19; 9 bases fit TRBD1. This CDR3 region has 16 residues. The V gene's germline CDR1 is LNHDA and CDR2 SQIVND (reference sequence). With 7 bases clipped from V and 7 bases from J, the junction kept 11 bases outside the gene matches.

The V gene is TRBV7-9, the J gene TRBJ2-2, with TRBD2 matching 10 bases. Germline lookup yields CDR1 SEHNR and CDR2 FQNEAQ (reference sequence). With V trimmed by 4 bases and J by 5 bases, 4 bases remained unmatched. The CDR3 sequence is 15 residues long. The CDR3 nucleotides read TGTGCCAGCAGCTCCGGACTAGCGGAAACCGGGGAGCTGTTTTTT. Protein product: CASSSGLAETGELFF.

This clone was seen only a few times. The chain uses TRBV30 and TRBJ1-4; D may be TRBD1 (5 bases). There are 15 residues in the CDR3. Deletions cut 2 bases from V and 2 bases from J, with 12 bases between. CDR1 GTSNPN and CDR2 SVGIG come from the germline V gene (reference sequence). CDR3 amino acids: CAWSLLGGTNEKLFF. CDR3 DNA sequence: TGTGCCTGGAGTCTCCTGGGGGGGACTAATGAAAAACTGTTTTTT.

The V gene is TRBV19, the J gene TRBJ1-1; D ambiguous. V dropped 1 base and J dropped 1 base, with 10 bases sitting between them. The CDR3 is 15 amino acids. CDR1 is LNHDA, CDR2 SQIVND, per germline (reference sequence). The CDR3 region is CASSIASGTNTEAFF. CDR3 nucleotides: TGTGCCAGTAGTATAGCGTCAGGCACGAACACTGAAGCTTTCTTT.

The DNA of the CDR3 is TGTGCCAGCAGTGGGTGGAACGGACAGGGGACTGAAGCTTTCTTT. This gives the protein CASSGWNGQGTEAFF. V usage is TRBV2 and J usage is TRBJ1-1; 9 bases are a match to TRBD1. The V gene end was trimmed by 4 bases and the J gene end by 5 bases; junction bases not matched to a gene: 8. Germline-derived CDR1 and CDR2 are SNHLY and FYNNEI. The CDR3 spans 15 residues. The full variable domain, rest sourced from reference TRBV2 and TRBJ1-1, is EPEVTQTPSHQVTQMGQEVILRCVPISNHLYFYWYRQILGQKVEFLVSFYNNEISEKSEIFDDQFSVERPDGSNFTLKIRSTKLEDSAMYFCASSGWNGQGTEAFFGQGTRLTVV.

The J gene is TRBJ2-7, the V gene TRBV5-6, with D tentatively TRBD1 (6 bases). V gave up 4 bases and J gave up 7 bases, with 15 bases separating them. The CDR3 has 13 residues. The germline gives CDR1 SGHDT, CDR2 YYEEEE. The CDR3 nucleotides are TGTGCCAGCAGCGGTACAGGGTTAGATGAGCAGTACTTC. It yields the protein CASSGTGLDEQYF.

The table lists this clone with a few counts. The CDR3 DNA sequence: TGTGCCAGCAGCTCCAGAGGGCCCGAAGAGCAGTACTTC. Its translation is CASSSRGPEEQYF. The chain joins TRBV7-9 to TRBJ2-7; D may be TRBD2 (5 bases). Between the trimmed V and J ends, which lost 4 bases and 7 bases, there was a span of 14 bases. The length of the CDR3 is 13 residues. CDR1 and CDR2 from the germline V gene are SEHNR and FQNEAQ (reference sequence). The full variable domain, in which reference TRBV7-9 and TRBJ2-7 provide the parts outside the CDR3, is DTGVSQNPRHKITKRGQNVTFRCDPISEHNRLYWYRQTLGQGPEFLTYFQNEAQLEKSRLLSDRFSAERPKGSFSTLEIQRTEQGDSAMYLCASSSRGPEEQYFGPGTRLTVT.

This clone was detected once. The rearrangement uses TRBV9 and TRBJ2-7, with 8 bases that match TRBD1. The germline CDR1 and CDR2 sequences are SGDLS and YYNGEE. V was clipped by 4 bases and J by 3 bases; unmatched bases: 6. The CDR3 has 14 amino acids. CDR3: CASSLGQGVYEQYF. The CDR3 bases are TGTGCCAGCAGCTTAGGACAGGGAGTCTACGAGCAGTACTTC.

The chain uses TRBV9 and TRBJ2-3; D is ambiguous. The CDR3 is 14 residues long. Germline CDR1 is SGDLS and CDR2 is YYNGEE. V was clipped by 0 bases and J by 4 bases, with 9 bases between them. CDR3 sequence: CASSVDGLADTQYF. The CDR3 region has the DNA TGTGCCAGCAGCGTAGATGGGCTAGCAGATACGCAGTATTTT.

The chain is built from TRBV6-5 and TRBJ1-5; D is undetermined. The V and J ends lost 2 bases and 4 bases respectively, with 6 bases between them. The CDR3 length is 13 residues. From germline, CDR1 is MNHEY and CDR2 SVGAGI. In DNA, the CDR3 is TGTGCCAGCAGTTACGCGGGAAATCAGCCCCAGCATTTT. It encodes CASSYAGNQPQHF.

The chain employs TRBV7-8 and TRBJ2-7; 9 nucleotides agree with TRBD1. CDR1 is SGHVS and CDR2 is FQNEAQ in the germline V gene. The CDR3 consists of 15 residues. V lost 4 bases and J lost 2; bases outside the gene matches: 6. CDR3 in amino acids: CASSWPGTGTYEQYF. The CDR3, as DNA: TGTGCCAGCAGCTGGCCCGGGACAGGGACCTACGAGCAGTACTTC. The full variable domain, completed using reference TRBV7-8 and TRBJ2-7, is GAGVSQSPRYKVAKRGQDVALRCDPISGHVSLFWYQQALGQGPEFLTYFQNEAQLDKSGLPSDRFFAERPEGSVSTLKIQRTQQEDSAVYLCASSWPGTGTYEQYFGPGTRLTVT.